Below, 26 T cell receptor beta chains from the same sample are listed, as sequenced in a study of blood T cells in healthy people across ages. Primed by a sample-barcoded 5' primer and a J-beta primer mix, a second PCR proceeded for roughly 7 to 12 cycles. MiXCR, applied by TCRdb to the 5' RACE reads, yields one record per CDR3 protein. Here the sample spans 600,000 or so distinct CDR3 sequences, 40% to 50% being singletons. Material for sequencing was blood. Receptors originate from an elderly man in good health.

A few counts support this clonotype. The chain recombines TRBV29-1 with TRBJ2-1; 10 bases match TRBD1. The CDR3 length is 14 residues. Germline lookup yields CDR1 SQVTM and CDR2 ANQGSEA. After removal of 2 bases from V and 8 bases from J, the junction contained 6 bases not matched to a gene. The CDR3 bases are TGCAGCGTTGAACTCGGACAGGGGGTGGATGAGCAGTTCTTC. Its protein product is CSVELGQGVDEQFF.

V is TRBV5-1 and J is TRBJ2-3, with D perhaps matching TRBD2 (5 bases). V dropped 0 bases and J dropped 3 bases, with 14 bases sitting between them. The germline CDR1 and CDR2 sequences are SGHRS and YFSETQ. The CDR3 has 16 amino acids. The CDR3 region is CASSLEGRAETDTQYF. The CDR3 nucleotides read TGCGCCAGCAGCTTGGAAGGTAGAGCGGAGACAGATACGCAGTATTTT.

The chain joins TRBV7-2 to TRBJ1-6, with a possible D match to TRBD1 (5 bases). In germline, CDR1 is SGHTA, CDR2 FQGNSA. This CDR3 comprises 15 residues. The ends were cut back, 1 base at V and 9 bases at J, with 13 bases in the middle. The CDR3 DNA reads as TGTGCCAGCAGCTTAGTCCGCAGGACAAGTTCACCCCTCCACTTT. This sequence encodes CASSLVRRTSSPLHF.

The V gene is TRBV20-1, the J gene TRBJ1-1, with D unresolved. V lost 2 bases and J lost 7, with 14 bases in between. Per the germline V gene, CDR1 is DFQATT and CDR2 is SNEGSKA (reference sequence). This CDR3 has 13 residues. Here the CDR3 reads CSARSPAGSEAFF. The CDR3, as DNA: TGCAGTGCTAGATCCCCCGCGGGAAGTGAAGCTTTCTTT.

The J gene is TRBJ2-5, the V gene TRBV5-5, with 7 bases aligning to TRBD1. The CDR3 totals 15 residues. V gave up 4 bases and J gave up 0 bases; unmatched junction bases: 6. CDR1 is SGHKS, CDR2 YYEKEE, per germline (reference sequence). The CDR3 DNA sequence: TGTGCCAGCAGCCTCCCGACAGGGTACCAAGAGACCCAGTACTTC. This sequence encodes CASSLPTGYQETQYF.

The CDR3 nucleotides read TGTGCCAGCAGTTTATTTAGGGGCGAGTACGAGCAGTACTTC. This sequence encodes CASSLFRGEYEQYF. This chain connects TRBV27 to TRBJ2-7, with a weak D call TRBD1 (5 bases). CDR1 is MNHEY and CDR2 is SMNVEV in the germline V gene (reference sequence). The CDR3 spans 14 residues. Trimming removed 1 base at V and 4 bases at J, with 11 bases between.

This clonotype was detected only a few times. V usage is TRBV6-5 and J usage is TRBJ1-1; the D is unclear. Looked up from germline, CDR1 is MNHEY and CDR2 is SVGAGI. Trimming removed 0 bases from V and 1 base from J, with 9 bases in between. This CDR3 region has 15 residues. The CDR3 protein is CASSYSTSANTEAFF. For the CDR3, the DNA is TGTGCCAGCAGTTACTCGACATCCGCGAACACTGAAGCTTTCTTT.

This chain links TRBV16 with TRBJ1-2; D is unresolved. The CDR3 length is 12 residues. Deletions cut 4 bases from V and 5 bases from J, with 8 bases between. Per germline, CDR1 KGHSY and CDR2 FQNENV. The CDR3 DNA sequence: TGTGCCAGCAGCCGGGGTCTATATGGCTACACCTTC. It encodes CASSRGLYGYTF.

This clonotype was seen more than once but under ten times. The gene calls are TRBV5-1 and TRBJ1-6; 7 nucleotides agree with TRBD1. Germline CDR1 SGHRS, CDR2 YFSETQ. The J segment lost 6 bases and the V segment lost 4 bases, leaving 7 bases of the junction unmatched. The CDR3 has 15 residues. As DNA, the CDR3 is TGCGCCAGCAGCCCGGACGACAGGGTTAATTCACCCCTCCACTTT. It codes for CASSPDDRVNSPLHF.

A word on this clonotype: One end of the junction does not line up with germline, which may come from a read error. This sequence joins TRBV7-7 and TRBJ2-1; tentative D call: TRBD1 (5 bases). Per germline, CDR1 SSHAT and CDR2 FNYEAQ (reference sequence). The CDR3 is 16 amino acids. The CDR3 here is CASSLGATVSYNEQFF. The DNA for the CDR3 is TGTGCTAGCAGCTTAGGTGCGACAGTATCGTACAATGAGCAGTTCTTC.

This clonotype was picked up a small number of times. The V and J genes are TRBV5-5 and TRBJ2-7; 9 bases map to TRBD1. CDR3 size: 15 residues. V gave up 4 bases and J gave up 2 bases; unmatched junction bases: 7. Germline assignment: CDR1 SGHKS and CDR2 YYEKEE (reference sequence). The CDR3 protein is CASSKGQGEPYEQYF. The CDR3 DNA follows: TGTGCCAGCAGCAAGGGACAGGGTGAACCCTACGAGCAGTACTTC. The variable domain in full, with the rest retrieved from reference TRBV5-5 and TRBJ2-7, is DAGVTQSPTHLIKTRGQQVTLRCSPISGHKSVSWYQQVLGQGPQFIFQYYEKEERGRGNFPDRFSARQFPNYSSELNVNALLLGDSALYLCASSKGQGEPYEQYFGPGTRLTVT.

This rearrangement joins TRBV20-1 to TRBJ2-5; D uncertain. The closer fit of TRBJ2-7 to the DNA end suggests the J call may be wrong. Germline V gene data show CDR1 as DFQATT and CDR2 as SNEGSKA (reference sequence). The CDR3 consists of 10 residues. CDR3 nucleotides: TGCAGTACTGCTAAGTACGAGCAGTACTTC. Protein sequence: CSTAKYEQYF.

The V gene is TRBV7-3, the J gene TRBJ2-3, with D perhaps TRBD2 (6 bases). CDR1 is SGHTA, CDR2 FQGTGA, per germline. V was pared by 3 bases and J by 2 bases, with 9 bases between. The length of the CDR3 is 14 residues. CDR3 nucleotide sequence: TGTGCCAGCAGCTTTGCGGGGACCACAGATACGCAGTATTTT. Protein: CASSFAGTTDTQYF.

The gene calls are TRBV5-6 and TRBJ1-1; 7 positions match TRBD1. The germline CDR1 and CDR2 sequences are SGHDT and YYEEEE. This CDR3 is 13 amino acids long. J was trimmed by 6 bases and V by 0 bases; bases with no gene match: 2. The CDR3 bases are TGTGCCAGCAGCTTGGTGGGACAGTCTGAAGCTTTCTTT. It specifies CASSLVGQSEAFF.

The chain combines TRBV6-6 with TRBJ1-5; 7 positions agree with TRBD1. Germline V gives CDR1 MNHNY, CDR2 SVGAGI (reference sequence). V lost 4 bases and J lost 0; bases outside the gene matches: 3. The CDR3 extends over 15 amino acids. The chain's CDR3 is CASSFQGDSNQPQHF. The CDR3 coding sequence is TGTGCCAGCAGTTTCCAGGGGGATAGCAATCAGCCCCAGCATTTT.

The rearrangement joins TRBV4-3 to TRBJ2-1; D remains unclear. Germline V CDR1 and CDR2: LGHNA, YSLEER. V lost 0 bases and J 3 bases, leaving 15 bases between the germline ends. The length of the CDR3 is 17 residues. CDR3: CASSQDWRTKDYNEQFF. The CDR3, as DNA: TGCGCCAGCAGCCAAGATTGGAGAACAAAGGACTACAATGAGCAGTTCTTC.

This clonotype came up once. A much larger clone differs by one base, so this may be a read error. This chain connects TRBV6-5 to TRBJ2-2; TRBD2 matches at 7 bases. This CDR3 has 15 residues. The V gene's germline CDR1 is MNHEY and CDR2 SVGAGI. The J segment lost 8 bases and the V segment lost 1 base, leaving 7 bases of the junction unmatched. CDR3 sequence (DNA): TGTGCCAGCAGTTACTACCGACTAGCCTCGGGGGAGCTGTTTTTT. Translation: CASSYYRLASGELFF.

The sample holds a few counts of this clonotype. This chain uses TRBV20-1 with TRBJ1-1, with a tentative D call TRBD1 (5 bases). Looked up from germline, CDR1 is DFQATT and CDR2 is SNEGSKA (reference sequence). V was cut by 3 bases and J by 3 bases, with 14 bases left in between. The CDR3 totals 14 residues. The CDR3 nucleotides are TGCAGTGCTAGCGGTGCAGGGAGGGACACTGAAGCTTTCTTT. Translating it yields CSASGAGRDTEAFF.

This clonotype was detected many times. CDR3 in DNA: TGTGCCACCCTTAGGGAACCGGGGCCCACTAACTATGGCTACACCTTC. Translation: CATLREPGPTNYGYTF. The J gene is TRBJ1-2, the V gene TRBV6-5; D perhaps matches TRBD1 (5 bases). Deletions cut 10 bases from V and 0 bases from J, with 21 bases between. Germline assignment: CDR1 MNHEY and CDR2 SVGAGI. The CDR3 sequence is 16 residues long.

The rearrangement joins TRBV7-2 to TRBJ2-7; 9 nucleotides match TRBD2. CDR1 is SGHTA and CDR2 is FQGNSA in the germline V gene. With 2 bases clipped from V and 7 bases from J, the junction kept 12 bases outside the gene matches. The CDR3 extends over 16 amino acids. DNA for the CDR3: TGTGCCAGCAGCTTACAGCCCAGCGGGGGGCCGGGAGAGCAGTACTTC. Protein: CASSLQPSGGPGEQYF.

This clonotype was counted only a few times. The V call is TRBV4-1, the J call TRBJ2-1, with D maybe TRBD1 (6 bases). Trimming took off 3 bases at V and 6 bases at J, with 18 bases between the two ends. This CDR3 is built from 16 residues. Germline lookup yields CDR1 MGHRA and CDR2 YSYEKL. The CDR3 nucleotides are TGCGCCAGCAGCCATAGCAGGGGTCCTGGGGTCAATGAGCAGTTCTTC. Protein product: CASSHSRGPGVNEQFF.

The genes are TRBV12-3 or TRBV12-4 and TRBJ2-5; 12 positions match TRBD1. The CDR3 is 15 amino acids. The trim removed 5 bases at V and 5 bases at J, leaving 6 bases unmatched. The CDR3 spells CASSAGTGGGETQYF. CDR3 in DNA: TGTGCCAGCAGTGCCGGGACAGGGGGCGGTGAGACCCAGTACTTC.

This chain uses TRBV30 with TRBJ1-1; unclear D gene. The germline CDR1 and CDR2 sequences are GTSNPN and SVGIG (reference sequence). The CDR3 has 12 residues. V was shortened by 3 bases and J by 1 base, with 6 bases between the two germline ends. This chain's CDR3 is CAWSLRNTEAFF. As DNA, the CDR3 is TGTGCCTGGAGCCTGAGGAACACTGAAGCTTTCTTT.

About this clonotype: A much larger clonotype is one base distant, so this may be a read error. The V call is TRBV6-5, the J call TRBJ2-7, with 9 bases identical to TRBD1. The CDR3 runs to 15 residues. V was clipped by 2 bases and J by 5 bases; unmatched bases: 7. CDR1 is MNHEY and CDR2 is SVGAGI in the germline V gene. Here the CDR3 reads CASSYAGQGVNEQYF. The CDR3 coding sequence is TGTGCCAGCAGTTACGCGGGACAGGGCGTCAACGAGCAGTACTTC.

V and J are TRBV5-1 and TRBJ2-4; D possibly uses TRBD1 or TRBD2 (5 bases each). The DNA end is more similar to TRBJ2-7, so the J call may be wrong. Germline V CDR1 and CDR2: SGHRS, YFSETQ. The CDR3 consists of 16 residues. In DNA form, the CDR3 reads TGCGCCAGCAGCCGGACGTCCGGGACGGACTCCTACGAGCAGTACTTC. This sequence encodes CASSRTSGTDSYEQYF.

The chain recombines TRBV20-1 with TRBJ1-5, with D perhaps TRBD1 (6 bases). CDR3 length: 14 amino acids. Trimming left V 5 bases short and J 6 bases short, with 17 bases between. The germline V gene encodes CDR1 DFQATT and CDR2 SNEGSKA (reference sequence). The CDR3 DNA sequence: TGCAGTGCTGTCCGGGGGGCGCGAGGTCAGCCCCAGCATTTT. This gives the protein CSAVRGARGQPQHF.